The sequence of this TCR beta chain was determined in a study of T cells in Graves' hyperthyroidism and ophthalmopathy. Study findings and constraints: Separation of ophthalmopathy from stable hyperthyroidism was achieved by a 13 V-J model. Also found in blood were most expanded thyroid clonotypes above 0.001.

V lost 0 bases, J lost 2 bases, and 10 bases stayed unmatched. Looked up from germline, CDR1 is MNHEY and CDR2 is SVGAGI. This CDR3 is 18 amino acids long. There are a few counts of this clonotype. Its cognate antigen is unknown. Participants, patients aged 18 to 65, had newly diagnosed hyperthyroidism with a duration under 2 months. Preceding any ophthalmopathy symptoms, the blood sample dates from first hyperthyroidism diagnosis. Amplification of TCR beta CDR3 regions was performed using RNA transcripts as template. Using the HTBI primer set, a first-round RT-PCR was run on the TCR CDR3. TCRdb ran MiXCR on the multiplex PCR reads and lists one entry per CDR3 protein. Among approximately 720,000 distinct CDR3 sequences listed, approximately 19% were seen once.

Sample: blood. The TCR was taken from a woman aged 45-60 years with Graves' hyperthyroidism that later progressed to Graves' ophthalmopathy. V usage is TRBV6-5 and J usage is TRBJ1-5; 7 nucleotides align to TRBD1. CDR3 loop: CASSYSRTGEKGNQPQHF. The CDR3, as DNA: TGTGCCAGCAGTTACTCGAGGACAGGCGAAAAGGGCAATCAGCCCCAGCATTTT.